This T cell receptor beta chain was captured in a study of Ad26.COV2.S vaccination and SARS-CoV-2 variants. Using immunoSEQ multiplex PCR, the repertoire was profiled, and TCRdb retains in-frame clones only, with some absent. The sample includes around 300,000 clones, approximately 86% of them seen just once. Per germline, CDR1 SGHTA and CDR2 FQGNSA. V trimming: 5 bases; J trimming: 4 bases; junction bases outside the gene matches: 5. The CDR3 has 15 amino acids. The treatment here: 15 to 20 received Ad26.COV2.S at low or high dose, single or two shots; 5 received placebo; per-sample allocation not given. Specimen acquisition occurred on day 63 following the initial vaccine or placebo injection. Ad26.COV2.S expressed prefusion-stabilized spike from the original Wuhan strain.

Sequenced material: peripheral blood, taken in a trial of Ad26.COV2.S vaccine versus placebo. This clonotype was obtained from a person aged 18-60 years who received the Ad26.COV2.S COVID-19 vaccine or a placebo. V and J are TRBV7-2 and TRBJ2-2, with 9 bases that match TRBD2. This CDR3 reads CASSNSGSSTGELFF. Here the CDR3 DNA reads TGTGCCAGCAGCAATAGCGGGAGTTCCACCGGGGAGCTGTTTTTT. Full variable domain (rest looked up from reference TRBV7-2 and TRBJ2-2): GAGVSQSPSNKVTEKGKDVELRCDPISGHTALYWYRQSLGQGLEFLIYFQGNSAPDKSGLPSDRFSAERTGGSVSTLTIQRTQQEDSAVYLCASSNSGSSTGELFFGEGSRLTVL.